The clone carrying this TCR beta chain was found a few times. This entry comes from a study of blood T cell repertoires in COVID-19. Study as a whole: COVID-19 samples from acute and convalescent phases originated in the United States, Italy and Spain. The cDNA or gDNA used as material had been derived from T cells, B-cell-depleted T cells, or PBMCs.

Residents of about two dozen US areas, aged about 18 to 95 years, made up the participants. As processed by the authors: For nucleated cells, counts were estimated from reference gene primer amplification. Clones were read by immunoSEQ multiplex PCR, and TCRdb kept only the in-frame ones, dropping some. For V, J and clone size, that table is used; D and trimming come from the DNA. Altogether more than 300,000 clones are present, around 90% being singletons, with the ten largest covering less than 20%. Trimming took 0 bases from V and 4 from J, leaving 21 bases between them. The CDR3 is 18 residues long. Germline CDR1 reads MNHEY; CDR2 reads SVGEGT.

The sequenced sample consisted of PBMCs or T cells enriched from blood (not recorded which). The TCR sequence derives from a woman in her 30s who had recovered from COVID-19. This chain connects TRBV6-2 or TRBV6-3 to TRBJ2-5, with D maybe TRBD2 (6 bases). The CDR3 spells CASSYSIPDYSGTETQYF. In DNA form, the CDR3 reads TGTGCCAGCAGTTACTCGATACCTGACTATAGCGGTACAGAGACCCAGTACTTC.